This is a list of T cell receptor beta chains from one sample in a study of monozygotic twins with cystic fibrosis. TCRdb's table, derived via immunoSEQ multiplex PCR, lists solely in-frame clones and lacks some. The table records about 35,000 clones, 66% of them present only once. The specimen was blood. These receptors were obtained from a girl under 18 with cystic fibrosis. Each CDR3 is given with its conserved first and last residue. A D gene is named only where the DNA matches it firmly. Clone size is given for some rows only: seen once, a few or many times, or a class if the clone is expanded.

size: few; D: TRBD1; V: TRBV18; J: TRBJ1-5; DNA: TGTGCCAGCTCACCCGGGACAGGGGATCAGCCCCAGCATTTT; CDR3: CASSPGTGDQPQHF
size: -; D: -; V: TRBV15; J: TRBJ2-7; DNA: TGTGCCACCAGCACCGGACAGAACCACGGCGAGCAGTACTTC; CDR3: CATSTGQNHGEQYF
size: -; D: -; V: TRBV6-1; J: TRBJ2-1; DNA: TGTGCCACCCGTGGAGGGAACAATGAGCAGTTCTTC; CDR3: CATRGGNNEQFF
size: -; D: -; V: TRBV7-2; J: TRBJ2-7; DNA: TGTGCCAGCAGCTTTGGAGGCAGGGACGAGCAGTACTTC; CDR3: CASSFGGRDEQYF
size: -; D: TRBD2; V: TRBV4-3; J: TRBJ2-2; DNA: TGCGCCAGCAGCCAAGCGCGACTAGCGGGAGCGAACACCGGGGAGCTGTTTTTT; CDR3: CASSQARLAGANTGELFF
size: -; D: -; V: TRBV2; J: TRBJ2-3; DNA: TGTGCCAGCCACTGGAGTCTGAGCACAGATACGCAGTATTTT; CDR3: CASHWSLSTDTQYF
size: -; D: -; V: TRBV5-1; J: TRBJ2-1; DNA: TGCGCCAGCAGCTTGGAGGGCACGGGTGAGCAGTTCTTC; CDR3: CASSLEGTGEQFF
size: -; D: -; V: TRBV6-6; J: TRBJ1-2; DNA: TGTGCCAGCAGTTTGATCGACAGAGTCTATGGCTACACCTTC; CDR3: CASSLIDRVYGYTF
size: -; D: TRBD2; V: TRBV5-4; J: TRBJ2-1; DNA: TGTGCCAGCAACCCGGGACTAGCGGGAGGATATGAGCAGTTCTTC; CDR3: CASNPGLAGGYEQFF
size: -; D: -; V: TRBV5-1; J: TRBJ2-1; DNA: TGCGCCAGCAGCTTGGCCTCGGGCTTGAATGAGCAGTTCTTC; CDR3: CASSLASGLNEQFF
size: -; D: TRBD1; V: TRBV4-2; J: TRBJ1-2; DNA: TGTGCCAGCAGCCCTGGAGGGACAGGGGGCGCGGGGGGCTACACCTTC; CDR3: CASSPGGTGGAGGYTF
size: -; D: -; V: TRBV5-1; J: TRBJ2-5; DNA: TGCGCCAGCAGCCTGGGAGGGGGAGAGACCCAGTACTTC; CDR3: CASSLGGGETQYF
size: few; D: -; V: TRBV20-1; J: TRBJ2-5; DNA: TGCAGTGCTGATACAGGGTACACCCAGTACTTC; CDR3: CSADTGYTQYF
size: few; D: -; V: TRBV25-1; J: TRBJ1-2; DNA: TGTGCCAGCAGTGATCCAGGGTCGGGTGGCTACACCTTC; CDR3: CASSDPGSGGYTF
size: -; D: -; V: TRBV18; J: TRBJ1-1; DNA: TGTGCCAGCTCACCACGGGCAGGGGAGACTGAAGCTTTCTTT; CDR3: CASSPRAGETEAFF
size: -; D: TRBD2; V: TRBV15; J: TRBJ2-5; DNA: TGTGCCACCAGCAGAGGGGGAGGGTCCCAAGAGACCCAGTACTTC; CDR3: CATSRGGGSQETQYF
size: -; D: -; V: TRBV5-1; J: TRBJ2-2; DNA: TGCGCCAGCAGCTGGGAACTAGTCCCCGGGGAGCTGTTTTTT; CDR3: CASSWELVPGELFF